Each of the 26 T cell receptor beta chains below was sequenced from the same sample in a study of blood T cell repertoires in COVID-19. The assay was immunoSEQ multiplex PCR, and TCRdb's table has in-frame clones only and misses some. The data contain about 160,000 clones, 90% of them singletons. Sequencing was performed on peripheral blood. All receptors derive from a man in his 60s with active or convalescent COVID-19.

This clone was found once. The chain joins TRBV5-4 to TRBJ2-7; 10 nucleotides line up with TRBD2. The germline CDR1 and CDR2 sequences are SGHNT and YYREEE (reference sequence). The CDR3 has 15 residues. V lost 2 bases to trimming and J lost 3 bases; unmatched junction nucleotides: 5. The CDR3 bases are TGTGCCAGCAGCTTTACTAGCGGGGTTAACTACGAGCAGTACTTC. Its protein product is CASSFTSGVNYEQYF. The full variable domain, with the rest looked up from reference TRBV5-4 and TRBJ2-7, is ETGVTQSPTHLIKTRGQQVTLRCSSQSGHNTVSWYQQALGQGPQFIFQYYREEENGRGNFPPRFSGLQFPNYSSELNVNALELDDSALYLCASSFTSGVNYEQYFGPGTRLTVT.

The chain carries TRBV4-2 and TRBJ2-2; D unclear. The CDR3 is 14 amino acids. Trimming removed 1 base from V and 1 base from J, with 4 bases in between. In germline, CDR1 is LGHNA, CDR2 YNFKEQ. The DNA of the CDR3 is TGTGCCAGCAGCCAAGCAGAGAACACCGGGGAGCTGTTTTTT. It encodes CASSQAENTGELFF.

This chain connects TRBV27 to TRBJ1-1; 8 nucleotides match TRBD1. J was trimmed by 2 bases and V by 3 bases; bases with no gene match: 11. CDR1 and CDR2 (germline): MNHEY, SMNVEV (reference sequence). The CDR3 totals 17 residues. This CDR3 is CASSFKAAGGRNTEAFF. The CDR3 DNA follows: TGTGCCAGCAGTTTCAAGGCGGCAGGGGGCCGAAACACTGAAGCTTTCTTT.

This chain joins TRBV7-9 and TRBJ2-1; TRBD1 matches 7 bases. CDR1 and CDR2 (germline): SEHNR, FQNEAQ (reference sequence). The CDR3 consists of 12 residues. The trim removed 8 bases at V and 3 bases at J, leaving 1 base unmatched. Here the CDR3 reads CASGDSYNEQFF. CDR3 in DNA: TGTGCCAGCGGGGACAGCTACAATGAGCAGTTCTTC.

This clone was seen only once. CDR3 sequence: CASSDGTGNQPQHF. CDR3 in DNA: TGTGCCAGCAGTGACGGGACAGGGAATCAGCCCCAGCATTTT. The chain has TRBV6-1 and TRBJ1-5; 9 nucleotides agree with TRBD1. CDR3 length: 14 amino acids. Germline V CDR1 and CDR2: MNHNS, SASEGT. Losses at the gene ends were 3 bases for V and 4 bases for J; bases not matched to a gene: 1.

This clone was counted a single time. The rearrangement links TRBV15 to TRBJ1-1, with D possibly TRBD1 on 5 matching bases. Trimming removed 1 base from V and 4 bases from J, with 7 bases in between. The CDR3 contains 13 residues. CDR1 and CDR2 from the germline V gene are LNHNV and YYDKDF (reference sequence). The CDR3 region has the DNA TGTGCCACCAGCAGAGTGACAGTCACTGAAGCTTTCTTT. It encodes CATSRVTVTEAFF. The full variable domain, its missing parts supplied by reference TRBV15 and TRBJ1-1, is DAMVIQNPRYQVTQFGKPVTLSCSQTLNHNVMYWYQQKSSQAPKLLFHYYDKDFNNEADTPDNFQSRRPNTSFCFLDIRSPGLGDTAMYLCATSRVTVTEAFFGQGTRLTVV.

This chain joins TRBV7-9 and TRBJ2-5; D may be TRBD2 (5 bases). The CDR3 totals 16 residues. CDR1 is SEHNR and CDR2 is FQNEAQ in the germline V gene (reference sequence). Trimming removed 1 base at V and 5 bases at J, with 17 bases between. CDR3 protein: CASSLERWASQETQYF. The CDR3 DNA follows: TGTGCCAGCAGCTTAGAAAGGTGGGCTAGCCAGGAGACCCAGTACTTC.

The chain combines TRBV18 with TRBJ2-7, with TRBD2 identical over 8 bases. Germline CDR1 reads KGHSH; CDR2 reads LQKENI. J was trimmed by 5 bases and V by 4 bases; bases with no gene match: 4. This CDR3 spans 13 amino acids. CDR3 in amino acids: CASSHGGANEQYF. The CDR3, as DNA: TGTGCCAGCTCACACGGGGGGGCCAACGAGCAGTACTTC.

This clone was seen a few times. The rearrangement joins TRBV21-1 to TRBJ1-2. TRBV21-1 is annotated as a pseudogene. This CDR3 is 14 amino acids long. CDR3 bases: TGTGCCAGCAGCAAAAGGGAGGGGCGCTATGGCTACACCTTC. Translating gives CASSKREGRYGYTF.

V usage is TRBV11-2 and J usage is TRBJ1-6; D gene uncertain. V was shortened by 5 bases and J by 6 bases, with 14 bases between the two germline ends. The V gene's germline CDR1 is SGHAT and CDR2 FQNNGV. CDR3 size: 15 residues. CDR3: CASSPGSLFNSPLHF. Here the CDR3 DNA reads TGTGCCAGCAGCCCGGGGTCCCTCTTTAATTCACCCCTCCACTTT.

The V gene is TRBV11-2, the J gene TRBJ2-1; D may be TRBD2 (6 bases). The CDR3 has 16 residues. Germline V gives CDR1 SGHAT, CDR2 FQNNGV. The ends were cut back, 3 bases at V and 5 bases at J, with 17 bases in the middle. The CDR3 is CASSFGTPGGHNEQFF. In DNA, the CDR3 is TGTGCCAGCAGCTTTGGGACGCCCGGGGGACACAATGAGCAGTTCTTC.

As concerns this clone: This sample also contains other DNA sequences that code for the same CDR3. The V call is TRBV10-3, the J call TRBJ1-5, with 8 bases fitting TRBD1. The CDR3 has 14 amino acids. Germline V CDR1 and CDR2: ENHRY, SYGVKD. V lost 8 bases, J lost 4 bases, and 7 bases stayed unmatched. CDR3 sequence: CAIRQGAGNQPQHF. The CDR3 DNA reads as TGTGCCATCCGTCAGGGGGCAGGAAATCAGCCCCAGCATTTT.

The genes are TRBV27 and TRBJ1-1; TRBD1 might be the D (5 bases). The CDR3 loop spans 15 amino acids. CDR1 is MNHEY, CDR2 SMNVEV, per germline (reference sequence). Trimming took 2 bases from V and 1 from J, leaving 11 bases between them. CDR3 coding DNA: TGTGCCAGCAGTTTAGTCCCCGGGGGGAACACTGAAGCTTTCTTT. Its protein is CASSLVPGGNTEAFF.

The CDR3 DNA reads as TGTGCCAGCTCACCACTGTCAGGGGGGTCGAACACTGAAGCTTTCTTT. It is translated as CASSPLSGGSNTEAFF. This rearrangement joins TRBV18 to TRBJ1-1; TRBD1 agrees at 7 bases. Germline V gene sequence: CDR1 KGHSH, CDR2 LQKENI. The trim removed 1 base at V and 1 base at J, leaving 6 bases unmatched. The CDR3 contains 16 residues.

The J gene is TRBJ1-2, the V gene TRBV7-9; no firm D call. The ends were cut back, 2 bases at V and 5 bases at J, with 21 bases in the middle. Germline loops: CDR1 SEHNR, CDR2 FQNEAQ (reference sequence). CDR3 length equals 17 residues. CDR3 protein: CASSLPPATRLWYGYTF. Here the CDR3 DNA reads TGTGCCAGCAGCTTACCGCCTGCTACCCGCCTATGGTATGGCTACACCTTC.

The DNA for the CDR3 is TGTGCCAGCAGCCTAGGGACAGGGGGCGTCGGCTCCTACAATGAGCAGTTCTTC. Protein product: CASSLGTGGVGSYNEQFF. This chain uses TRBV14 with TRBJ2-1; TRBD1 matches at 12 bases. V dropped 4 bases and J dropped 0; count of bases not matched to a gene: 7. This CDR3 region has 18 residues. The germline CDR1 and CDR2 sequences are SGHDN and FVKESK. The full variable domain, completed using reference TRBV14 and TRBJ2-1, is EAGVTQFPSHSVIEKGQTVTLRCDPISGHDNLYWYRRVMGKEIKFLLHFVKESKQDESGMPNNRFLAERTGGTYSTLKVQPAELEDSGVYFCASSLGTGGVGSYNEQFFGPGTRLTVL.

The genes are TRBV15 and TRBJ2-7, with TRBD1 matching over 8 bases. With V trimmed by 1 base and J by 4 bases, 6 bases remained unmatched. This CDR3 has 15 residues. Germline lookup yields CDR1 LNHNV and CDR2 YYDKDF (reference sequence). CDR3 sequence reads: CATSRGGGQVYEQYF. DNA for the CDR3: TGTGCCACCAGCAGAGGTGGGGGACAGGTGTACGAGCAGTACTTC.

The V gene is TRBV18, the J gene TRBJ2-7, with D maybe TRBD1 (5 bases). Trimming stripped 3 bases from V and 2 bases from J, with 14 bases between. The CDR3 is 15 amino acids. Germline V gene lookup returns CDR1 KGHSH and CDR2 LQKENI. CDR3 protein: CASSPGQPFTYEQYF. The DNA of the CDR3 is TGTGCCAGCTCACCGGGGCAGCCATTTACCTACGAGCAGTACTTC.

The chain joins TRBV5-1 to TRBJ1-1; D call uncertain. This CDR3 spans 14 amino acids. Looked up from germline, CDR1 is SGHRS and CDR2 is YFSETQ. V was cut by 4 bases and J by 5 bases, with 15 bases left in between. The CDR3 DNA sequence: TGCGCCAGCAGCCACGGGAGCCGGCGGACTGAAGCTTTCTTT. Encoded protein: CASSHGSRRTEAFF. Full variable domain (missing parts from reference TRBV5-1 and TRBJ1-1): KAGVTQTPRYLIKTRGQQVTLSCSPISGHRSVSWYQQTPGQGLQFLFEYFSETQRNKGNFPGRFSGRQFSNSRSEMNVSTLELGDSALYLCASSHGSRRTEAFFGQGTRLTVV.

This sequence joins TRBV6-5 and TRBJ1-2; TRBD1 matches 7 bases. Germline V gene sequence: CDR1 MNHEY, CDR2 SVGAGI. This CDR3 has 15 residues. V was pared by 2 bases and J by 6 bases, with 9 bases of the junction left unmatched. CDR3 sequence (DNA): TGTGCCAGCAGTTACCCTCCTCTACAGGGGAATGGCTACACCTTC. Amino acids: CASSYPPLQGNGYTF.

The chain joins TRBV5-3 to TRBJ2-4, with 8 bases matching TRBD2. TRBV5-3 is assigned to the ORF class and has an uncertain function. The trim removed 5 bases at V and 9 bases at J, leaving 7 bases unmatched. This CDR3 contains 13 residues. The CDR3 coding sequence is TGTGCCAGAAGGGGAGCGGGGGCTAGCATTCAGTACTTC. It codes for CARRGAGASIQYF.

The chain employs TRBV7-2 and TRBJ2-7, with TRBD1 matching over 7 bases. V shed 1 base and J 4 bases; nucleotides not matched to a gene: 4. Germline lookup yields CDR1 SGHTA and CDR2 FQGNSA. This CDR3 spans 14 amino acids. The CDR3 bases are TGTGCCAGCAGCTTAGGGGGACAGATTTACGAGCAGTACTTC. Translating gives CASSLGGQIYEQYF.

The genes are TRBV4-1 and TRBJ1-1; D may be TRBD1 (5 bases). This CDR3 contains 17 residues. The V gene's germline CDR1 is MGHRA and CDR2 YSYEKL. Trimming stripped 1 base from V and 1 base from J, with 16 bases between. This chain's CDR3 is CASSQGTGRSRNTEAFF. CDR3 DNA sequence: TGCGCCAGCAGCCAAGGAACAGGCCGCTCGCGGAACACTGAAGCTTTCTTT.

The chain has TRBV19 and TRBJ1-5; the D gene is possibly TRBD1 (5 bases). V lost 1 base and J 7 bases, leaving 11 bases between the germline ends. The CDR3 has 14 amino acids. Germline V gene sequence: CDR1 LNHDA, CDR2 SQIVND (reference sequence). CDR3 amino acids: CASSIAGGGQPQHF. CDR3 nucleotides: TGTGCCAGTAGTATAGCGGGGGGAGGGCAGCCCCAGCATTTT.

The rearrangement uses TRBV7-6 and TRBJ2-3, with 9 bases matching TRBD1. The CDR3 length is 15 residues. CDR1 SGHVS and CDR2 FNYEAQ come from the germline V gene. J was trimmed by 3 bases and V by 4 bases; bases with no gene match: 5. The CDR3 reads CASSSGTGITDTQYF. The CDR3 DNA is TGTGCCAGCAGCTCCGGGACAGGGATTACAGATACGCAGTATTTT.

V usage is TRBV10-2 and J usage is TRBJ1-5, with no clear D. Trimming took 3 bases from V and 6 from J, leaving 6 bases between them. The germline CDR1 and CDR2 sequences are WSHSY and SAAADI. The CDR3 is 12 amino acids. The DNA of the CDR3 is TGCGCCAGCAGTGAAGCAGGTCAGCCCCAGCATTTT. Encoded protein: CASSEAGQPQHF.